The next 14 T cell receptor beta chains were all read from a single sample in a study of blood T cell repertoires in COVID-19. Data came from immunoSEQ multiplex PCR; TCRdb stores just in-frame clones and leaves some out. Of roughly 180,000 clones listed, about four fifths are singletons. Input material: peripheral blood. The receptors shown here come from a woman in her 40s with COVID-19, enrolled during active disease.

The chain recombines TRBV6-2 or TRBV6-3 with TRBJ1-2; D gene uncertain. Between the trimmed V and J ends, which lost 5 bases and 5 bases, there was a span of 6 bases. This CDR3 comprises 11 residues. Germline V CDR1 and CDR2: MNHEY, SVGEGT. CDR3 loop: CASSRGYGYTF. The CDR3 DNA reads TGTGCCAGCAGTCGCGGGTATGGCTACACCTTC.

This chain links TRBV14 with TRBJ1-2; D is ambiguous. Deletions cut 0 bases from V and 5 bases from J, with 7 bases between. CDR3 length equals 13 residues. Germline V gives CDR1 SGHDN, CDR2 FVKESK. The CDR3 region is CASSQDFQYGYTF. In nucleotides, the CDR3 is TGTGCCAGCAGCCAAGATTTTCAGTATGGCTACACCTTC.

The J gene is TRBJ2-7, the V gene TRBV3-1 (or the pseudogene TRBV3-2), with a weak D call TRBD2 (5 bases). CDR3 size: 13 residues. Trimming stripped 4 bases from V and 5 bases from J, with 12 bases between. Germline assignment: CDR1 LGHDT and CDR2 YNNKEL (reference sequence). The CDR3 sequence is CASSPGNSHEQYF. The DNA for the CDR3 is TGTGCCAGCAGCCCCGGGAACAGCCACGAGCAGTACTTC.

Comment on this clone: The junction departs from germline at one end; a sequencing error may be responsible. The CDR3 sequence: CASSQGTGQNF. The CDR3 coding sequence is TGTGCCAGCAGCCAAGGGACAGGCCAGAACTTC. The chain links TRBV3-1 (or the pseudogene TRBV3-2) to TRBJ1-2; 7 nucleotides agree with TRBD1. CDR1 is LGHDT, CDR2 YNNKEL, per germline (reference sequence). The CDR3 covers 11 residues.

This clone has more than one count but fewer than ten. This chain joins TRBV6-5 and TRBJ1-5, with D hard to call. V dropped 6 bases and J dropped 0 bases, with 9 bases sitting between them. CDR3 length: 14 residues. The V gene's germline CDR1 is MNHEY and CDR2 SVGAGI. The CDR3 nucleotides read TGTGCCAGCAGCAGCAGGTATAGCAATCAGCCCCAGCATTTT. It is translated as CASSSRYSNQPQHF.

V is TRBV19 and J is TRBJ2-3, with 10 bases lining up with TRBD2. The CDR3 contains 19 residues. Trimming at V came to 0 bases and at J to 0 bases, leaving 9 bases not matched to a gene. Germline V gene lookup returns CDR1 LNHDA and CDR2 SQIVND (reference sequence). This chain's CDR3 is CASSIDGLAGDISTDTQYF. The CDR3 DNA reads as TGTGCCAGTAGTATAGATGGGCTAGCGGGGGACATTAGCACAGATACGCAGTATTTT.

The CDR3 DNA sequence: TGTGCCAGCAGCGTAGGTCTAGCGGGAGCGGAGGAGACCCAGTACTTC. Its protein is CASSVGLAGAEETQYF. The chain employs TRBV9 and TRBJ2-5; 10 bases line up with TRBD2. The ends lost 0 bases at V and 5 bases at J; junction bases unmatched: 7. Germline lookup yields CDR1 SGDLS and CDR2 YYNGEE. The CDR3 consists of 16 residues.

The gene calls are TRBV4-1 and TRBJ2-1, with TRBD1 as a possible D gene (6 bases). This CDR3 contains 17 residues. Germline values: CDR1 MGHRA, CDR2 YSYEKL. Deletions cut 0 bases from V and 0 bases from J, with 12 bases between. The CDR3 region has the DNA TGCGCCAGCAGCCAAGATCCTAGGGGACACTCCTACAATGAGCAGTTCTTC. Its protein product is CASSQDPRGHSYNEQFF.

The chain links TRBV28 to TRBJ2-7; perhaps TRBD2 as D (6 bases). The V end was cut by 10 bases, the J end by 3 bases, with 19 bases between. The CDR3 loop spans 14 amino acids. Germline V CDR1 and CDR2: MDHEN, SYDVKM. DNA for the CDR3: TGTGCCACCACTATTAATCCGGGACTCTACGAGCAGTACTTC. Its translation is CATTINPGLYEQYF.

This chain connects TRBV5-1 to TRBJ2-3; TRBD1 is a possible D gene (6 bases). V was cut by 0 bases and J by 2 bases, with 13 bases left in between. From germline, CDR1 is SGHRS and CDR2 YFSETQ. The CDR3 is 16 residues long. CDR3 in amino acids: CASSLGSGTNTDTQYF. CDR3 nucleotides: TGCGCCAGCAGCTTGGGATCCGGGACAAACACAGATACGCAGTATTTT.

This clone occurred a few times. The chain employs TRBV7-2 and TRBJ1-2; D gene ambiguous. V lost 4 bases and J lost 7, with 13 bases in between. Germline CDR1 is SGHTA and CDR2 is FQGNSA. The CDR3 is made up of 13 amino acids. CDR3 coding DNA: TGTGCCAGCAGCTCCTGGACTGTCGGTGGCTACACCTTC. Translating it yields CASSSWTVGGYTF.

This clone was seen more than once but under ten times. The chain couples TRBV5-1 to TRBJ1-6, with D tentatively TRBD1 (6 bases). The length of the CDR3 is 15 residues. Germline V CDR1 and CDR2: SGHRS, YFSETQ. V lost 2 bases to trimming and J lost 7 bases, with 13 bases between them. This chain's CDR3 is CASSLIGGDNSPLHF. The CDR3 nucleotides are TGCGCCAGCAGCTTAATTGGGGGCGACAATTCACCCCTCCACTTT. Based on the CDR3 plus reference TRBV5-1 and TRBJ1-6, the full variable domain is KAGVTQTPRYLIKTRGQQVTLSCSPISGHRSVSWYQQTPGQGLQFLFEYFSETQRNKGNFPGRFSGRQFSNSRSEMNVSTLELGDSALYLCASSLIGGDNSPLHFGNGTRLTVT.

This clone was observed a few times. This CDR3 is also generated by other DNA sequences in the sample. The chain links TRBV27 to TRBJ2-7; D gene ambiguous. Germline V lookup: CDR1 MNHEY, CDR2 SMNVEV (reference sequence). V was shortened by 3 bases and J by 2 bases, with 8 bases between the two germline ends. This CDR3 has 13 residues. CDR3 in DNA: TGTGCCAGCAGTTTGAGTCCCGCCTACGAGCAGTACTTC. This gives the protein CASSLSPAYEQYF.

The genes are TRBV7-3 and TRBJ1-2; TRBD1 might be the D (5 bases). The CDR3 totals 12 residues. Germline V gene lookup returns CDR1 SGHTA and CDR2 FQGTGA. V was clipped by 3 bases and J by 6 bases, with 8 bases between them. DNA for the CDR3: TGTGCCAGCAGCTTTACAGGAGATGGCTACACCTTC. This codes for CASSFTGDGYTF.